This note documents a single T cell receptor beta chain sequence. This sample is drawn from a study of control samples from healthy donors and cancer patients. Some clones are missing from TCRdb's copy, which holds only in-frame ones; the method was immunoSEQ multiplex PCR. The data show 110,000 or so clones, just over 90% seen once. Germline CDR1 reads SQVTM; CDR2 reads ANQGSEA. V lost 4 bases to trimming and J lost 6 bases, with 18 bases between them. This CDR3 is built from 14 residues. The receptor was isolated from a human donor in good health. The donor label of this sample is uncertain. The source material was blood. V gene TRBV29-1 combines with J gene TRBJ1-2; D is possibly TRBD1 (5 bases). CDR3 protein: CSVVYSQGLDGYTF. The CDR3 nucleotides are TGCAGCGTTGTCTATTCTCAGGGTCTAGATGGCTACACCTTC.